This T cell receptor (beta chain) came from a study of blood T cell repertoires in COVID-19. Whole-study context: The United States, Italy and Spain provided the acute and convalescent COVID-19 samples. In each case, the material was cDNA or gDNA derived from T cells, B-cell-depleted T cells, or PBMCs.

Trimming took 1 base from V and 2 from J; bases not matched to a gene: 3. Germline CDR1 reads MGHRA; CDR2 reads YSYEKL. The CDR3 is 15 residues long. Original processing methods: Amplification of reference gene primers was used by the study to estimate nucleated cell counts. TCRdb's copy holds only in-frame clones and misses some; the assay was immunoSEQ multiplex PCR. From that table come the V and J calls and clone size; the DNA was used to work out D and trimming. The data contain 140,000 or so clones, roughly 90% of them singletons. The clonotype comes from a human donor in a cohort sampled during active COVID-19. The V call is TRBV4-1, the J call TRBJ2-7; 9 bases line up with TRBD1. Sequenced material: peripheral blood. The CDR3 is CASSQGQGGPYEQYF. Here the CDR3 DNA reads TGCGCCAGCAGCCAAGGACAGGGGGGTCCCTACGAGCAGTACTTC.